The rows below give T cell receptor beta chains drawn from one sample of a study of blood T cells in healthy people across ages. TCRdb processed the 5' RACE reads anew with MiXCR; each CDR3 protein has one entry. The profile shows over a million distinct CDR3 sequences, approximately 40% of them singletons. The source material was blood. The origin of the receptors is a woman younger than 35 in good health. Each CDR3 is given with its conserved first and last residue. A D gene is named only where the DNA matches it firmly. Size is omitted from some rows. Given values are once, few, many or a class for expanded clones.

TRBD2	TRBV6-1	TRBJ2-1	-	TGTGCCAGCAACGGACTAGCGGAATACAATGAGCAGTTCTTC	CASNGLAEYNEQFF
-	TRBV12-3/TRBV12-4	TRBJ1-2	-	TGTGCCAGCAGTTTCGGGACACCCTATGGCTACACCTTC	CASSFGTPYGYTF
-	TRBV2	TRBJ1-5	-	TGTGCCAGCAGATCGGGGGGCTGGCAGCCCCAGCATTTT	CASRSGGWQPQHF
TRBD1	TRBV25-1	TRBJ1-2	-	TGTGCCAGCAGAACCACGACAGGGGGGTATGGCTACACCTTC	CASRTTTGGYGYTF
TRBD2	TRBV10-3	TRBJ2-3	-	TGTGCCATCAAAAGTAGCGGGGGGGGAACAGATACGCAGTATTTT	CAIKSSGGGTDTQYF
-	TRBV7-9	TRBJ1-5	-	TGTGCCAGCAGCGAAGGGGGGAGGAAAGGGCAGCCCCAGCATTTT	CASSEGGRKGQPQHF
-	TRBV19	TRBJ2-1	once	TGTGCCAGTAGTTTCCCCCAAAATGAGCAGTTCTTC	CASSFPQNEQFF
TRBD2	TRBV9	TRBJ2-5	-	TGTGCCAGCAGCGTCGCGGCGGGAGGGGTGTACCAAGAGACCCAGTACTTC	CASSVAAGGVYQETQYF
-	TRBV4-1	TRBJ2-1	-	TGCGCCAGCAGCCAACCGGGGAAAAGGACAACGCAGTTCTTC	CASSQPGKRTTQFF
-	TRBV25-1	TRBJ2-7	few	TGTGCCAGCAGAGAGTCAGGATCGGACTACGAGCAGTACTTC	CASRESGSDYEQYF
-	TRBV29-1	TRBJ2-7	-	TGCAGCGTTAGGGCAGGAGCCTACGAGCAGTACTTC	CSVRAGAYEQYF
TRBD2	TRBV3-1	TRBJ2-1	-	TGTGCCAGCAGCCGAAGACTAGCGGGAGCGTCCTACAGTGAGCAGTTCTTC	CASSRRLAGASYSEQFF
TRBD2	TRBV28	TRBJ2-3	-	TGTGCCAGCGTCCTAGCGGGGGGGTACACAGATACGCAGTATTTT	CASVLAGGYTDTQYF
-	TRBV12-3/TRBV12-4	TRBJ1-2	few	TGTGCCAGCAGTTCCCCCGGCCGGCAGGGAGGATATGGCTACACCTTC	CASSSPGRQGGYGYTF
-	TRBV20-1	TRBJ2-5	few	TGCAGTGCTAGCGGGGCCCCTCGGGAGACCCAGTACTTC	CSASGAPRETQYF
TRBD2	TRBV2	TRBJ2-1	few	TGTGCCAGCAGTGAACCCAGCGGGACGTACAATGAGCAGTTCTTC	CASSEPSGTYNEQFF
-	TRBV7-8	TRBJ2-7	many	TGTGCCAGCAGCCCTACGACAGGATCCTTCTACGAGCAGTACTTC	CASSPTTGSFYEQYF
TRBD2	TRBV10-2	TRBJ2-1	-	TGCGCCAGCAGTGACACGACGCGGGGGGCCTCCTACAATGAGCAGTTCTTC	CASSDTTRGASYNEQFF
TRBD2	TRBV2	TRBJ2-1	-	TGTGCCAGCAACCAAGAAGCGGGGGCTTACAATGAGCAGTTCTTC	CASNQEAGAYNEQFF
-	TRBV20-1	TRBJ2-5	-	TGCAGTGCCCCCCTGCGGAGGACCAGTGAGGAGCAGTACTTC	CSAPLRRTSEEQYF
TRBD1	TRBV12-3/TRBV12-4	TRBJ1-2	-	TGTGCCAGCAGCAATGGGGACAGGAGTCGACTCTATGGCTACACCTTC	CASSNGDRSRLYGYTF
-	TRBV15	TRBJ2-5	few	TGTGCCACCAGCAGAGATCAGGAGGGTAATGAGCAGTACTTC	CATSRDQEGNEQYF
TRBD1	TRBV7-2	TRBJ2-7	-	TGTGCCAGCAGCTGGGGACAGGGAGGGACCTACGAGCAGTACTTC	CASSWGQGGTYEQYF
TRBD2	TRBV20-1	TRBJ2-1	few	TGCAGTGCTTCTCCGGGACTAGCGGGGATCAATGAGCAGTTCTTC	CSASPGLAGINEQFF